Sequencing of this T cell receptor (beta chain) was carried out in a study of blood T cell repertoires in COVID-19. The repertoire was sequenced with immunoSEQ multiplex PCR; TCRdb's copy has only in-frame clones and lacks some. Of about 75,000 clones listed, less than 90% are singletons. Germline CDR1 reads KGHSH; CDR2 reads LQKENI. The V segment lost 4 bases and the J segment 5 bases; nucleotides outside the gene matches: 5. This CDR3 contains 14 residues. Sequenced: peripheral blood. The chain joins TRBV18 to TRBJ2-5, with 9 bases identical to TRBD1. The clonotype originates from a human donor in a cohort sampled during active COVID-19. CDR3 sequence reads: CASSLGQGRETQYF. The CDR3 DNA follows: TGTGCCAGCTCACTAGGACAGGGGCGGGAGACCCAGTACTTC.